A selection of T cell receptor beta chains follows, all from one sample in a study of blood T cell repertoires in COVID-19. Profiling relied on immunoSEQ multiplex PCR, and the TCRdb table lists in-frame clones only, not all of them. The table shows about 180,000 clones, with around 80% occurring only once. The sample consisted of PBMCs or T cells enriched from blood (not recorded which). These receptors all stem from a man aged 45-65 years who had recovered from COVID-19. The CDR3 runs from the conserved cysteine through the conserved F or W. The D gene is left open where the match is weak. Clone size is stated in some rows and not others, as once, few, many or a class when expanded.

>TRBJ1-1|few|TRBV12-3/TRBV12-4|.
CASSPLVTEAFF
TGTGCCAGCAGTCCACTGGTCACTGAAGCTTTCTTT
>TRBJ1-5|.|TRBV19|.
CASSTTDSFRNQPQHF
TGTGCCAGTAGTACCACCGACAGTTTCCGCAATCAGCCCCAGCATTTT
>TRBJ1-2|.|TRBV30|TRBD1
CAWFTGTGGYGGYTF
TGTGCCTGGTTCACCGGGACAGGGGGGTATGGTGGCTACACCTTC
>TRBJ2-7|few|TRBV28|TRBD2
CASSFLAGGYEQYF
TGTGCCAGCAGTTTCTTAGCGGGGGGTTACGAGCAGTACTTC
>TRBJ1-4|.|TRBV19|.
CASSIVAGLPNEKLFF
TGTGCCAGTAGTATAGTGGCAGGGTTGCCTAATGAAAAACTGTTTTTT
>TRBJ1-2|few|TRBV5-1|.
CASSLSARANYGYTF
TGCGCCAGCAGCTTAAGTGCGCGAGCTAACTATGGCTACACCTTC
>TRBJ1-5|.|TRBV15|TRBD1
CATSRDWGTGNQPQHF
TGTGCCACCAGCAGAGATTGGGGGACAGGGAATCAGCCCCAGCATTTT
>TRBJ1-3|few|TRBV19|TRBD1
CASSGTGAGNTIYF
TGTGCCAGTAGTGGGACAGGGGCAGGAAACACCATATATTTT
>TRBJ2-7|.|TRBV4-1|.
CASSQESADYSYEQYF
TGCGCCAGCAGCCAAGAATCTGCGGACTATTCCTACGAGCAGTACTTC
>TRBJ1-3|.|TRBV11-3|.
CASSLTGNPGNTIYF
TGTGCCAGCAGCCTTACAGGGAATCCTGGAAACACCATATATTTT
>TRBJ1-1|.|TRBV19|TRBD1
CASSTRTGGEDTEAFF
TGTGCCAGTAGTACCCGGACAGGGGGAGAGGACACTGAAGCTTTCTTT
>TRBJ1-5|.|TRBV3-1/TRBV3-2|TRBD1
CASSQGHSGTGGRQPQHF
TGTGCCAGCAGCCAAGGACATTCAGGGACAGGGGGCCGACAGCCCCAGCATTTT
>TRBJ1-3|.|TRBV5-1|.
CASSQQGVGSGNTIYF
TGCGCCAGCAGCCAACAGGGAGTGGGTTCTGGAAACACCATATATTTT
>TRBJ2-3|.|TRBV11-3|.
CASSLDLSDTQYF
TGTGCCAGCAGCTTAGATCTCTCGGATACGCAGTATTTT
>TRBJ2-7|few|TRBV7-2|TRBD1
CASSLAQGATYEQYF
TGTGCCAGCAGCTTAGCCCAGGGGGCCACCTACGAGCAGTACTTC
>TRBJ1-1|.|TRBV6-5|.
CASSYSINSNTEAFF
TGTGCCAGCAGTTACTCGATAAACTCTAACACTGAAGCTTTCTTT
>TRBJ1-3|.|TRBV14|.
CASSQIRVPRSGNTIYF
TGTGCCAGCAGCCAAATCAGGGTTCCCCGCTCTGGAAACACCATATATTTT
>TRBJ1-3|.|TRBV19|TRBD1
CASSIPGGAFGNTIYF
TGTGCCAGTAGTATCCCAGGGGGCGCATTTGGAAACACCATATATTTT
>TRBJ1-5|.|TRBV10-2|.
CATLRDSYQPQHF
TGCGCCACCCTCCGGGATTCCTATCAGCCCCAGCATTTT
>TRBJ2-5|.|TRBV11-1|.
CASSLPLSLAGETQYF
TGTGCCAGCAGCTTACCACTGAGCCTCGCGGGGGAGACCCAGTACTTC
>TRBJ1-1|.|TRBV11-2|.
CASSSTTGNTEAFF
TGTGCCAGCAGCTCAACTACAGGGAACACTGAAGCTTTCTTT
>TRBJ2-3|.|TRBV6-6|TRBD2
CASSWSGGSTDTQYF
TGTGCCAGCAGTTGGTCGGGGGGTAGCACAGATACGCAGTATTTT
>TRBJ1-5|.|TRBV5-1|TRBD1
CASSPDGQGNQPQHF
TGCGCCAGCAGCCCTGACGGACAGGGCAATCAGCCCCAGCATTTT
>TRBJ2-2|.|TRBV4-1|TRBD2
CASSQNGGAVGELFF
TGCGCCAGCAGCCAAAACGGGGGGGCAGTCGGGGAGCTGTTTTTT
>TRBJ1-6|.|TRBV30|.
CACQLGGNSPLHF
TGTGCCTGCCAACTGGGGGGAAATTCACCCCTCCACTTT
>TRBJ1-1|.|TRBV3-1/TRBV3-2|TRBD1
CASSQGTGGWGAFF
TGTGCCAGCAGCCAAGGGACAGGGGGCTGGGGAGCTTTCTTT
>TRBJ1-1|once|TRBV5-1|.
CASSKTNKNTEAFF
TGCGCCAGCAGCAAAACTAACAAGAACACTGAAGCTTTCTTT
>TRBJ1-5|.|TRBV30|.
CAWRPGPNQPQHF
TGTGCCTGGAGGCCAGGCCCCAATCAGCCCCAGCATTTT
>TRBJ1-1|few|TRBV6-5|.
CASEFGREAFF
TGTGCCAGCGAGTTTGGGAGGGAAGCTTTCTTT
>TRBJ2-5|.|TRBV28|.
CASLMSGQETQYF
TGTGCCAGCCTTATGAGTGGCCAAGAGACCCAGTACTTC
>TRBJ2-3|medium-sized|TRBV2|.
CASKAAVAATDTQYF
TGTGCCAGCAAGGCCGCGGTAGCGGCGACAGATACGCAGTATTTT
>TRBJ2-7|.|TRBV10-3|TRBD1
CAISENRGTGYEQYF
TGTGCCATCAGTGAGAACAGGGGGACGGGCTACGAGCAGTACTTC
>TRBJ1-6|once|TRBV6-5|TRBD1
CASSYQTGGYSPLHF
TGTGCCAGCAGTTACCAGACAGGGGGCTATTCACCCCTCCACTTT
>TRBJ1-2|once|TRBV19|TRBD1
CASTPRTGGLYGYTF
TGTGCCAGTACTCCCCGGACAGGGGGCCTCTATGGCTACACCTTC
>TRBJ1-2|.|TRBV7-6|TRBD1
CASSPGQGNGYTF
TGTGCCAGCAGCCCCGGACAGGGGAATGGCTACACCTTC
>TRBJ2-5|.|TRBV7-3|TRBD1
CASSLGQGETQYF
TGTGCCAGCAGCTTAGGACAGGGAGAGACCCAGTACTTC
>TRBJ1-2|.|TRBV14|.
CASSQQHPGLLIRGYTF
TGTGCCAGCAGCCAGCAACATCCGGGACTCTTGATACGTGGCTACACCTTC
>TRBJ2-3|.|TRBV7-9|TRBD2
CASSHLGVSGGTQYF
TGTGCCAGCAGCCACTTAGGTGTTAGCGGGGGTACGCAGTATTTT
>TRBJ1-1|few|TRBV29-1|.
CSVLGQLSNTEAFF
TGCAGCGTTCTTGGACAGTTGTCGAACACTGAAGCTTTCTTT
>TRBJ1-2|.|TRBV5-4|.
CASSRTPPGYTF
TGTGCCAGCAGCCGAACACCGCCTGGCTACACCTTC
>TRBJ1-2|.|TRBV28|TRBD1
CASSYTGQGNYGYTF
TGTGCCAGCAGTTATACGGGACAGGGGAACTATGGCTACACCTTC
>TRBJ1-2|.|TRBV7-2|.
CASSLNVQGINYGYTF
TGTGCCAGCAGCTTAAACGTTCAGGGCATCAACTATGGCTACACCTTC
>TRBJ1-2|.|TRBV18|TRBD1
CASSPRDRPHYGYTF
TGTGCCAGCTCACCACGGGACAGGCCACACTATGGCTACACCTTC
>TRBJ1-4|.|TRBV3-1/TRBV3-2|.
CASSQDFWRLNEKLFF
TGTGCCAGCAGCCAAGATTTTTGGCGGCTTAATGAAAAACTGTTTTTT